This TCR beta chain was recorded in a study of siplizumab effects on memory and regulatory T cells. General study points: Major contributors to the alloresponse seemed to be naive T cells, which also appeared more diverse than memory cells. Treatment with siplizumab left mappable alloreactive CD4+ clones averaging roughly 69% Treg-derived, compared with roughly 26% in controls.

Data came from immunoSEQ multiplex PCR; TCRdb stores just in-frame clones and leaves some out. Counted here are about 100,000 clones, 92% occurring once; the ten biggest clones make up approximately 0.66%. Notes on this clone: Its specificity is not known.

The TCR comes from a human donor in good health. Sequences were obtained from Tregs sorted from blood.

CDR3 amino acids: CATLGETQYF. CDR3 in DNA: TGTGCCACCCTGGGGGAGACCCAGTACTTC. The chain joins TRBV25-1 to TRBJ2-5; D gene uncertain. CDR3 length equals 10 residues. Germline CDR1 reads MGHDK; CDR2 reads SYGVNS. The germline V and J ends were trimmed by 10 bases and 5 bases, with 8 bases remaining between them.